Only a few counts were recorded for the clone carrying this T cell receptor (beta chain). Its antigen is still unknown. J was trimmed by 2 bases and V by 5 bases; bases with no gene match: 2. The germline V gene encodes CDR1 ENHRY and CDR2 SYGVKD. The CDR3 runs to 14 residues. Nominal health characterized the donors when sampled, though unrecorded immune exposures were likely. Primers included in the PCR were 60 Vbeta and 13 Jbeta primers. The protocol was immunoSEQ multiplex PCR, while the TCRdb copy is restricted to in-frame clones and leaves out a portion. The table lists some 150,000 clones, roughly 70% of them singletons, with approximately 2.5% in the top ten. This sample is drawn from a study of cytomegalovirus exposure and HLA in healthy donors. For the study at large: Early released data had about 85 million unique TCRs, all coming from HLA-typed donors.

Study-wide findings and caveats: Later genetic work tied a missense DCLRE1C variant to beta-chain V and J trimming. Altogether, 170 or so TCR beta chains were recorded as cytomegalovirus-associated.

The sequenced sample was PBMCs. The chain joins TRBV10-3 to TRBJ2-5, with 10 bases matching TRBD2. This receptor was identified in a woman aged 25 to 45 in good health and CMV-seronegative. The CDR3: CAISTSGAQETQYF. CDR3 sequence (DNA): TGTGCCATCAGTACTAGCGGGGCACAAGAGACCCAGTACTTC.